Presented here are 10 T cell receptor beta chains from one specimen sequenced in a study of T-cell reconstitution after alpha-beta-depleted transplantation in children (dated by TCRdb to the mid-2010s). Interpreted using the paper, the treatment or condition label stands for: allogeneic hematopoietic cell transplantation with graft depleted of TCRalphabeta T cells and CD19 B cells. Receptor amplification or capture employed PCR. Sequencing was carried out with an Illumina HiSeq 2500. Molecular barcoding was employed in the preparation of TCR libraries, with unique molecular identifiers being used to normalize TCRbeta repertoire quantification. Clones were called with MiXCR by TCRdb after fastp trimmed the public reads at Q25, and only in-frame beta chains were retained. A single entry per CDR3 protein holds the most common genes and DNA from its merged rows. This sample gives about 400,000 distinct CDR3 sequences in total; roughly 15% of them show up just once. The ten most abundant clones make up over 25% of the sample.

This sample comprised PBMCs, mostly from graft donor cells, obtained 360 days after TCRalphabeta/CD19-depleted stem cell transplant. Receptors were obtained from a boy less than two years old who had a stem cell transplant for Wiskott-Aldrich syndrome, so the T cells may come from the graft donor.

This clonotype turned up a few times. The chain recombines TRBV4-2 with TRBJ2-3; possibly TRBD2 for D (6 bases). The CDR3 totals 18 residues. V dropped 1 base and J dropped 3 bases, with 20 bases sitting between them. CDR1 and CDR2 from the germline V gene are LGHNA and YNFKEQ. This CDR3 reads CASSQVATGTPGTDTQYF. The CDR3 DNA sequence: TGTGCCAGCAGCCAAGTAGCCACCGGGACTCCAGGAACAGATACGCAGTATTTT.

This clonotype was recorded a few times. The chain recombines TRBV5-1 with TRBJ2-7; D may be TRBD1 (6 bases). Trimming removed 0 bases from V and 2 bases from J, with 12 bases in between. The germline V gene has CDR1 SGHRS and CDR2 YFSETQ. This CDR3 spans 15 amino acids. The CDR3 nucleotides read TGCGCCAGCAGCTTGGCCCTGACAGGAGCCTACGAGCAGTACTTC. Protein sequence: CASSLALTGAYEQYF.

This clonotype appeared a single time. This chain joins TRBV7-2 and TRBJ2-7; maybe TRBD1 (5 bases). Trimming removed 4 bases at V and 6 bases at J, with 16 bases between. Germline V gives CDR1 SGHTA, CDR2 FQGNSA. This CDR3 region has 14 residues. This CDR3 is CASSSLLTGSEQYF. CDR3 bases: TGTGCCAGCAGCTCCCTTCTAACAGGATCCGAGCAGTACTTC.

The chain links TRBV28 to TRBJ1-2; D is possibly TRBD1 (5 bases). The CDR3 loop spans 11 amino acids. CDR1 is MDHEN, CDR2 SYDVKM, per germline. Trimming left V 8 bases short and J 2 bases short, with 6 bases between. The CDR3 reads CASHRNYGYTF. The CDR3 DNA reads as TGTGCCAGCCACAGGAACTATGGCTACACCTTC.

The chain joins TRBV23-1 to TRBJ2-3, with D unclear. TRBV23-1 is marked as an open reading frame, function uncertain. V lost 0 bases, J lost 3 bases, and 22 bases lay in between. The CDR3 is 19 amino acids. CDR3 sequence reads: CASSQSSRTRSTTTDTQYF. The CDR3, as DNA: TGCGCCAGCAGTCAATCGTCCAGAACCCGCTCCACCACAACAGATACGCAGTATTTT.

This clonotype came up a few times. Here the CDR3 reads CAIGTGGGEQFF. CDR3 in DNA: TGTGCCATCGGGACAGGGGGCGGTGAGCAGTTCTTC. The genes are TRBV10-3 and TRBJ2-1, with 12 bases fitting TRBD1. Germline loops: CDR1 ENHRY, CDR2 SYGVKD. V was pared by 8 bases and J by 9 bases, with 2 bases of the junction left unmatched. This CDR3 region has 12 residues.

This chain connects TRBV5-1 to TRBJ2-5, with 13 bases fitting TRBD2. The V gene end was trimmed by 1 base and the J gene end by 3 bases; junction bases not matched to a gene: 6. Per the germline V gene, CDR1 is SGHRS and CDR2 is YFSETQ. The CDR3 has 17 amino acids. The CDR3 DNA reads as TGCGCCAGCAGCTTGACTAGCGGGGGGGCCGCCAAAGAGACCCAGTACTTC. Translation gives CASSLTSGGAAKETQYF.

The CDR3 reads CATSDSWTSGRVDTQYF. CDR3 sequence (DNA): TGTGCCACCAGTGATTCGTGGACTAGCGGGAGGGTAGATACGCAGTATTTT. The chain links TRBV24-1 to TRBJ2-3; 15 bases agree with TRBD2. CDR3 size: 17 residues. Trimming cost V 2 bases and J 5 bases; bases outside gene matches: 4. Germline V CDR1 and CDR2: KGHDR, SFDVKD.

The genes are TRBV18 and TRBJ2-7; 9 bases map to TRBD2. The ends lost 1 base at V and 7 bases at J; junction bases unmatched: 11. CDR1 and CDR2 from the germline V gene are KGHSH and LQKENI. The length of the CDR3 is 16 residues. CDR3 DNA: TGTGCCAGCTCACCACTACCGGGACTAGCTATCAGGGAGCAGTACTTC. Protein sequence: CASSPLPGLAIREQYF.

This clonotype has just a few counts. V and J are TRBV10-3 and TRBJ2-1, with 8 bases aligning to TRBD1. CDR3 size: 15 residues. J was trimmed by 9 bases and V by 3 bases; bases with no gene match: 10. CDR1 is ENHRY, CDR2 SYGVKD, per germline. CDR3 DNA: TGTGCCATCAGTGACCTTAGTGACAGGGGCGGTGAGCAGTTCTTC. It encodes CAISDLSDRGGEQFF.